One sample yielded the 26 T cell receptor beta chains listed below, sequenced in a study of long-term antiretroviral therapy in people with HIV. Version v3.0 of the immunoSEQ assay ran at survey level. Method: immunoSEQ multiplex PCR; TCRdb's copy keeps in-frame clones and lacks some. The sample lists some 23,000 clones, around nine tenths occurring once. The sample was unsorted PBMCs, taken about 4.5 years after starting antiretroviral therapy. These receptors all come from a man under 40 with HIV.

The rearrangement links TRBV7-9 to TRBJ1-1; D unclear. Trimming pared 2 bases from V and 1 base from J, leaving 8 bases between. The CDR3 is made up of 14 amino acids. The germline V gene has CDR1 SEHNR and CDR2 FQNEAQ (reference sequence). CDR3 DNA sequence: TGTGCCAGCAGCTTATACCCAGAGAACACTGAAGCTTTCTTT. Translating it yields CASSLYPENTEAFF.

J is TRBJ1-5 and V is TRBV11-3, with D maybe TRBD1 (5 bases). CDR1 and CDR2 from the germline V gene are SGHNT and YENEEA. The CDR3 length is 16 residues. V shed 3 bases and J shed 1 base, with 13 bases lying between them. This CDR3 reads CASSLGGGWSNQPQHF. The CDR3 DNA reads TGTGCCAGCAGCTTGGGGGGGGGTTGGAGCAATCAGCCCCAGCATTTT.

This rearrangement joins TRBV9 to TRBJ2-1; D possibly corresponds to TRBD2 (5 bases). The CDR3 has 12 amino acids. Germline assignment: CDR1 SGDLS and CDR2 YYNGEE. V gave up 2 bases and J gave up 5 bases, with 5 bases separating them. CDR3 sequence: CASSVGDNEQFF. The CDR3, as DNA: TGTGCCAGCAGCGTCGGGGACAATGAGCAGTTCTTC.

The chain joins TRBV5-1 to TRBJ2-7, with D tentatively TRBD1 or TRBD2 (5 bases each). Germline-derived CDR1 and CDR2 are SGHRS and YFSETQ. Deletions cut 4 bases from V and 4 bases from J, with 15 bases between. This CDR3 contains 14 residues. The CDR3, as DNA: TGCGCCAGCAGCCTCCGGGACCGCGAGTACGAGCAGTACTTC. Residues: CASSLRDREYEQYF.

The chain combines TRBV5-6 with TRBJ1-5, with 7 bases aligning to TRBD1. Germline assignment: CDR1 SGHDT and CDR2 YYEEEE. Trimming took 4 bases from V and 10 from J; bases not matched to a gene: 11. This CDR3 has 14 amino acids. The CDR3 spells CASSLGQSGTPQHF. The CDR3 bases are TGTGCCAGCAGCCTGGGACAGTCAGGTACCCCCCAGCATTTT. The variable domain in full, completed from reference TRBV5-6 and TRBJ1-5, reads DAGVTQSPTHLIKTRGQQVTLRCSPKSGHDTVSWYQQALGQGPQFIFQYYEEEERQRGNFPDRFSGHQFPNYSSELNVNALLLGDSALYLCASSLGQSGTPQHFGDGTRLSIL.

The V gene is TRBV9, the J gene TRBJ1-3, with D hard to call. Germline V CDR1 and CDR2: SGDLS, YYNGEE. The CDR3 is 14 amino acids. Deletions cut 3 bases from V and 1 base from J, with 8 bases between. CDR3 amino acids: CASSATGSGNTIYF. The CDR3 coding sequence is TGTGCCAGCAGCGCCACGGGGTCTGGAAACACCATATATTTT.

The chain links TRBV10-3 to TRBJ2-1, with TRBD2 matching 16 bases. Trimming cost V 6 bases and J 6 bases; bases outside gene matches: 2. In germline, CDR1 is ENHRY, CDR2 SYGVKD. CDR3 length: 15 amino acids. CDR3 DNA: TGTGCCATCAGAGGGACTAGCGGGGGGGCCAATGAGCAGTTCTTC. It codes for CAIRGTSGGANEQFF.

The CDR3 loop reads CASSQFPPNTEAFF. The CDR3 nucleotides are TGCGCCAGCAGCCAATTCCCTCCGAACACTGAAGCTTTCTTT. The chain uses TRBV4-3 and TRBJ1-1, with unresolved D. Germline V gene lookup returns CDR1 LGHNA and CDR2 YSLEER. This CDR3 spans 14 amino acids. The V end lost 2 bases, the J end lost 1 base, and 8 bases lay between the germline ends.

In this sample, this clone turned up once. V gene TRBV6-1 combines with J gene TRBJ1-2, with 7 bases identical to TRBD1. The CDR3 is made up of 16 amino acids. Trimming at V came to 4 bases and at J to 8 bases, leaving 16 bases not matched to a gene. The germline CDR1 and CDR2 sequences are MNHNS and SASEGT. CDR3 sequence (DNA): TGTGCCAGCAGTGCAAGGGACAGCCAAAGGTCGGGAGGCTACACCTTC. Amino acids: CASSARDSQRSGGYTF.

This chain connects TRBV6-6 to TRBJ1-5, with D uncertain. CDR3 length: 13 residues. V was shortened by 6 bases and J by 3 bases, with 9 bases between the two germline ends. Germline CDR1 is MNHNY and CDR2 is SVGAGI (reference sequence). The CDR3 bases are TGTGCCAGCAGAGGAGGTACCAATCAGCCCCAGCATTTT. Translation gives CASRGGTNQPQHF.

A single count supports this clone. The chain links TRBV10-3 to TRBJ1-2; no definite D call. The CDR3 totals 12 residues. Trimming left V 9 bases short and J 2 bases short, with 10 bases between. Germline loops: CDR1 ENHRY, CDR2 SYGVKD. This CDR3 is CAIGRNNYGYTF. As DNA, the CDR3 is TGTGCCATAGGTCGAAACAACTATGGCTACACCTTC.

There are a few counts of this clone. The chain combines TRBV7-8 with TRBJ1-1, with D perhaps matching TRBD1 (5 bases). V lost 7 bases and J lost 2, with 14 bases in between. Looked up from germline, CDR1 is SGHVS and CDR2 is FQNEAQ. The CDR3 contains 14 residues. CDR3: CASTPGARNTEAFF. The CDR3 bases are TGTGCCAGCACCCCCGGGGCCCGAAACACTGAAGCTTTCTTT. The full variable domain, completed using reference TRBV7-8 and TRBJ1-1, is GAGVSQSPRYKVAKRGQDVALRCDPISGHVSLFWYQQALGQGPEFLTYFQNEAQLDKSGLPSDRFFAERPEGSVSTLKIQRTQQEDSAVYLCASTPGARNTEAFFGQGTRLTVV.

CDR3 region: CASSWDRADTQYF. CDR3 coding DNA: TGTGCCAGTAGTTGGGACAGGGCAGATACGCAGTATTTT. This chain uses TRBV19 with TRBJ2-3; 9 nucleotides match TRBD1. Germline assignment: CDR1 LNHDA and CDR2 SQIVND (reference sequence). The length of the CDR3 is 13 residues. The junction had 1 base not matched to a gene; V was cut back by 5 bases and J by 4 bases.

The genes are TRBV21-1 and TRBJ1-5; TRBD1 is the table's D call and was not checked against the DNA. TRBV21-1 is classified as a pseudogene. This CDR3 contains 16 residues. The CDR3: CASSPWPNGSNQPQHF. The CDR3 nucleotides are TGTGCCAGCAGCCCCTGGCCCAATGGTAGCAATCAGCCCCAGCATTTT.

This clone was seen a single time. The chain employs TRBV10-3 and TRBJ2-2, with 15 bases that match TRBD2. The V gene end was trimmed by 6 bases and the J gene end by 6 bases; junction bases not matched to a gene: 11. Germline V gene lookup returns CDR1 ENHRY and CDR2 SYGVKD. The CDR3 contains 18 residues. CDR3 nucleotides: TGTGCCATCAGCCCCGGGACTAGCGGGAGGCGGGTGCCCGGGGAGCTGTTTTTT. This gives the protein CAISPGTSGRRVPGELFF.

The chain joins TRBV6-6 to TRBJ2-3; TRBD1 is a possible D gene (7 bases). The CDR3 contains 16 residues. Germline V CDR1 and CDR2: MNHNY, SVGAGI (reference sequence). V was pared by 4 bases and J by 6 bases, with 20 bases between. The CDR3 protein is CASSSGGLPPADTQYF. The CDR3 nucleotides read TGTGCCAGCAGTTCAGGGGGACTTCCCCCCGCGGATACGCAGTATTTT.

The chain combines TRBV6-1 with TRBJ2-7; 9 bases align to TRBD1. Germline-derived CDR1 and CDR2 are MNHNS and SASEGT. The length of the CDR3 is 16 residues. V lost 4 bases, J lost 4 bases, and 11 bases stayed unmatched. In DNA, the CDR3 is TGTGCCAGCAGTGGCGGGACAGGGATAGAAGTGTACGAGCAGTACTTC. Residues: CASSGGTGIEVYEQYF.

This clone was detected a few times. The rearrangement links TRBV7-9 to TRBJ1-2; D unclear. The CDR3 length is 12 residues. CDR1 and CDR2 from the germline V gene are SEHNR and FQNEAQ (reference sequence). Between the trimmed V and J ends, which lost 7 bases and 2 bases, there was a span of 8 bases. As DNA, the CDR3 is TGTGCCAGCACTGGAATGAACTATGGCTACACCTTC. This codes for CASTGMNYGYTF.

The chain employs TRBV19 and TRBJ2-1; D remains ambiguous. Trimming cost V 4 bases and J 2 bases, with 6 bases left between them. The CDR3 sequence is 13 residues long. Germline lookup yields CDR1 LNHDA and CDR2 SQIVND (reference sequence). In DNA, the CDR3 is TGTGCCAGTAGTACTCGAGCCTACAATGAGCAGTTCTTC. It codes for CASSTRAYNEQFF.

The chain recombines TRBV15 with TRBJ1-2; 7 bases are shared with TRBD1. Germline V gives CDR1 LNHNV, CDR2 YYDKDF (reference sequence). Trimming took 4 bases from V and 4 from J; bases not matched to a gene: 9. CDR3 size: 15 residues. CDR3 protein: CATSTRTGVPYGYTF. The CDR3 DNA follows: TGTGCCACCAGCACCCGGACAGGTGTTCCCTATGGCTACACCTTC.

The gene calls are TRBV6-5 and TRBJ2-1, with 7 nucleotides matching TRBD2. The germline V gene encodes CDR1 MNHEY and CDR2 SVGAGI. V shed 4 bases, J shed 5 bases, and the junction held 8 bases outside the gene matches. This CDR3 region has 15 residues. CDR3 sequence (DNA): TGTGCCAGCAGTTTGGAGCGGGGAATCCACAATGAGCAGTTCTTC. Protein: CASSLERGIHNEQFF.

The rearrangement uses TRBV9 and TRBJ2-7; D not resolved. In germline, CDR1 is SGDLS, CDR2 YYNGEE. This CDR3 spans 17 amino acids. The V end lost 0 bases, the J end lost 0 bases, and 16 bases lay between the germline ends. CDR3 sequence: CASSVAVGDPNSYEQYF. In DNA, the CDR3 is TGTGCCAGCAGCGTAGCTGTGGGCGACCCGAACTCCTACGAGCAGTACTTC.

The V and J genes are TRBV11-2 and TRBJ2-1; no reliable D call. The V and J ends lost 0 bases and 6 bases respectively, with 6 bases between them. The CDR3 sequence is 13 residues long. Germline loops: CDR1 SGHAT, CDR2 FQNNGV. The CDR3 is CASSLEGPNEQFF. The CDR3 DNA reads TGTGCCAGCAGCTTAGAAGGGCCCAATGAGCAGTTCTTC.

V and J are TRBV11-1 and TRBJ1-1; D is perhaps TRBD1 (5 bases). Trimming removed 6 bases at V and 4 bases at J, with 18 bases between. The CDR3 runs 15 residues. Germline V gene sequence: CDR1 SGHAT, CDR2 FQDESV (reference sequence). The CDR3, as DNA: TGTGCCAGCAGTATCATGGGGACCCTGGGCACTGAAGCTTTCTTT. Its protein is CASSIMGTLGTEAFF.

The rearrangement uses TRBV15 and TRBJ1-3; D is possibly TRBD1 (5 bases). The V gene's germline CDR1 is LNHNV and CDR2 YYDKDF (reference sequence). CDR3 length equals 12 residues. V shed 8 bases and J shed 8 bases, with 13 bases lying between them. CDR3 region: CATQGEGDTIYF. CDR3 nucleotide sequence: TGTGCCACCCAAGGGGAGGGTGACACCATATATTTT.

The CDR3 here is CSVEKVQGAYEQYF. Written as DNA, the CDR3 is TGCAGCGTTGAAAAAGTACAGGGGGCCTACGAGCAGTACTTC. The chain has TRBV29-1 and TRBJ2-7; 8 positions match TRBD1. Trimming removed 2 bases from V and 2 bases from J; junction bases left unmatched: 5. Germline V gives CDR1 SQVTM, CDR2 ANQGSEA. The CDR3 has 14 amino acids.